The present T cell receptor (beta chain) was sequenced within a study of blood T cell repertoires in COVID-19. Produced via immunoSEQ multiplex PCR; TCRdb's table is partial and in-frame only. This repertoire shows roughly 100,000 clones, more than 85% found once; its top ten account for 6.2%. The length of the CDR3 is 16 residues. J lost 1 base, V lost 4 bases, and 9 bases had no gene match. Germline CDR1 and CDR2: SGHDN and FVKESK. This clonotype was obtained from a human donor in a cohort sampled during active COVID-19. The gene calls are TRBV14 and TRBJ2-5, with 7 bases aligning to TRBD1. Input material: peripheral blood. The CDR3 DNA follows: TGTGCCAGCAGCCGGTACAGGGGTGTGATCCAAGAGACCCAGTACTTC. Its protein is CASSRYRGVIQETQYF.